This TCR beta chain stems from a study of CXCR3-negative and CXCR3-positive naive CD8 T cells. Study conclusions and caveats: Comparison of naive cells showed more hydrophobic TRB CDR3s in CXCR3-positive than in CXCR3-negative naive cells. PBMCs showed partially decreased CXCR3 expression after cryopreservation, and most assays used fresh PBMCs. Memory, not naive, CXCR3-negative and CXCR3-positive cells differed in TRBV-TRBJ usage.

5' RACE with UMI labels generated the TRB cDNA libraries. After re-calling the 5' RACE reads, TCRdb lists one entry per CDR3 protein, DNA absent. Its listing shows more than 100,000 distinct CDR3 sequences. By phenotype, naive CD8+ T cells were CD45RO-CCR7+CD27+CD95-. With respect to this clonotype: Its antigen is undetermined.

Sample: naive CXCR3+ CD8+ T cells from blood. Indicated subset: CD45RO-CCR7+CD27+CD95- naive CD8+ T cells expressing CXCR3 (TNR3+). The receptor's source is a human donor in good health. Some clones in this sample may be carry-over from other donors' samples.

CDR3 residues: CASSQGVSFGNTIYF. The chain combines TRBV4-3 with TRBJ1-3. The CDR3 covers 15 residues. CDR1 is LGHNA, CDR2 YSLEER, per germline.